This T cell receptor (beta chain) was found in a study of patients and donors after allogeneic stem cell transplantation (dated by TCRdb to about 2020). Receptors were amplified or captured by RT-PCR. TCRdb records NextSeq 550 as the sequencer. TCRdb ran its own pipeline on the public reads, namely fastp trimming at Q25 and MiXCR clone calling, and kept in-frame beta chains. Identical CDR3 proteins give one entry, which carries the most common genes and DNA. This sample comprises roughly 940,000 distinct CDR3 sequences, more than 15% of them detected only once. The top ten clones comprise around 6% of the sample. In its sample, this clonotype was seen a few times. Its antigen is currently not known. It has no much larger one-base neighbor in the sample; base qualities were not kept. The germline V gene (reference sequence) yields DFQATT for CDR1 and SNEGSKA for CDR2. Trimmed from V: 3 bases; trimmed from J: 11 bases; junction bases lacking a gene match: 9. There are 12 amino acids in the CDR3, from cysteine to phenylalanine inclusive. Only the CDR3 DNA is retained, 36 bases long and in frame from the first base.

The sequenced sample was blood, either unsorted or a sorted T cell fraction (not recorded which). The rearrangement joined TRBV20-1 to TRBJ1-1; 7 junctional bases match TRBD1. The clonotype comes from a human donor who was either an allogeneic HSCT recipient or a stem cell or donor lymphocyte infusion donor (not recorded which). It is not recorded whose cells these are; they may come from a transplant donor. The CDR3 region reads CSASPWDRNAFF. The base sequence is TGCAGTGCTAGCCCTTGGGACAGAAACGCTTTCTTT.